The T cell receptor beta chain under discussion was sequenced for a study of cytomegalovirus exposure and HLA in healthy donors. Study as a whole: Per a later analysis, the 666 first-cohort and some 130 validation repertoires shared one platform.

Concerning this clone itself: The antigen is not known.

Notes on the study in general: There were a few CMV-associated chains whose specificity for CMV antigens was confirmed in vitro. Reported performance of the classifier showed diagnosis of cytomegalovirus status with high specificity and sensitivity.

CDR3 size: 14 residues. From germline, CDR1 is SNHLY and CDR2 FYNNEI. Deletions cut 6 bases from V and 5 bases from J, with 16 bases between. Sequenced by immunoSEQ multiplex PCR; TCRdb stores in-frame clones only, minus some. The sample includes over 150,000 clones, 75% to 95% seen only once; the top ten take approximately 3%. This TCR was recovered from a woman aged 18-29 years in good health and CMV-seropositive. The sequencing input was PBMCs. The gene calls are TRBV2 and TRBJ1-1; D may be TRBD1 (5 bases). Written as DNA, the CDR3 is TGTGCCAGCAGGAGTGAAGGGGCGAGGACTGAAGCTTTCTTT. Translating it yields CASRSEGARTEAFF.